This T cell receptor beta chain appears in the sequencing data of a study of response to subunit inactivated influenza vaccine. Overall study findings and caveats: New T cells are recruited in small numbers by each seasonal influenza vaccination, according to the authors' suggestion.

This CDR3 is 17 amino acids long. CDR1 LGHNA and CDR2 YSLEER come from the germline V gene. Germline trimming cut 0 bases from V and 5 bases from J; bases unmatched to any gene: 10. TCRdb ran MiXCR on the RT-PCR reads and lists one entry per CDR3 protein. The profile shows 500,000 to 600,000 distinct CDR3 sequences, about 10% of them singletons. As concerns this clonotype: Its antigen is unidentified.

This TCR was recovered from a man aged 50 or older who received an inactivated influenza vaccine. The rearrangement uses TRBV4-3 and TRBJ2-7, with 10 bases that match TRBD1. Sequencing used PBMCs from blood, obtained on the day of vaccination. The CDR3 protein is CASSQDLRQGAFHEQYF. CDR3 nucleotide sequence: TGCGCCAGCAGCCAAGATCTAAGACAGGGGGCTTTCCACGAGCAGTACTTC.